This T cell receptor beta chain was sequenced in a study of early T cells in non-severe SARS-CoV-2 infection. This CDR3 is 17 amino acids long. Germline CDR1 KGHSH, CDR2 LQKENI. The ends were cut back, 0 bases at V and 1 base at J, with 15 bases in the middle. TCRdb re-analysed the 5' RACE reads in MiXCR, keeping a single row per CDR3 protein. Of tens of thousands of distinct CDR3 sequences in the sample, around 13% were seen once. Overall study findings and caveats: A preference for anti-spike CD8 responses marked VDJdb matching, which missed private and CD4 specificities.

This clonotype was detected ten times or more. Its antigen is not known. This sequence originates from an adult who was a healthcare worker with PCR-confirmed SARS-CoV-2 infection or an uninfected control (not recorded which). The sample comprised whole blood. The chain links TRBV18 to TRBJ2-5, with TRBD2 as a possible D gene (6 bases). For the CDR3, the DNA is TGTGCCAGCTCACCACCGGTTAATAGCGGCTCCCAAGAGACCCAGTACTTC. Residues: CASSPPVNSGSQETQYF.